Shown below are 6 T cell receptor beta chains from a single sample sequenced in a study of neurological immune-mediated disorders. The time point: longitudinal time-point 1 (baseline). Using its own MiXCR run on the 5' RACE reads, TCRdb lists one record per CDR3 protein. The profile covers about 71,000 distinct CDR3 sequences, with roughly 13% appearing a single time and 4.5% to 5.5% taken by the ten largest. The sequenced material came from PBMCs. These receptors were collected from a female donor with HTLV-1-associated myelopathy (HAM/TSP).

As regards this clonotype: Given a much more abundant clone one base away, this may be a read error. The CDR3: CSVGDSHEQYF. As DNA, the CDR3 is TGCAGCGTTGGGGACAGTCACGAGCAGTACTTC. The chain carries TRBV29-1 and TRBJ2-7, with 7 bases that match TRBD1. There are 11 residues in the CDR3. V lost 4 bases, J lost 5 bases, and 2 bases stayed unmatched. Looked up from germline, CDR1 is SQVTM and CDR2 is ANQGSEA.

Many counts were recorded for this clonotype. The chain carries TRBV28 and TRBJ1-1, with D hard to call. Trimming stripped 3 bases from V and 0 bases from J, with 5 bases between. This CDR3 contains 13 residues. CDR1 is MDHEN and CDR2 is SYDVKM in the germline V gene. In DNA, the CDR3 is TGTGCCAGCAGTTTTAGTGTGAACACTGAAGCTTTCTTT. Encoded protein: CASSFSVNTEAFF. The variable domain in full, with the rest retrieved from reference TRBV28 and TRBJ1-1, is DVKVTQSSRYLVKRTGEKVFLECVQDMDHENMFWYRQDPGLGLRLIYFSYDVKMKEKGDIPEGYSVSREKKERFSLILESASTNQTSMYLCASSFSVNTEAFFGQGTRLTVV.

This clonotype was seen at least ten times. J is TRBJ2-7 and V is TRBV11-2, with 9 bases aligning to TRBD1. In germline, CDR1 is SGHAT, CDR2 FQNNGV. The CDR3 totals 15 residues. V gave up 5 bases and J gave up 1 base; unmatched junction bases: 6. CDR3 sequence (DNA): TGTGCCAGCAGCGGCAGACAGGGGGTTTCCTACGAGCAGTACTTC. Translating gives CASSGRQGVSYEQYF.

This clonotype was seen at least ten times. The chain has TRBV7-3 and TRBJ2-2; D gene uncertain. The CDR3 is 13 amino acids. V lost 4 bases to trimming and J lost 1 base, with 4 bases between them. The germline gives CDR1 SGHTA, CDR2 FQGTGA. CDR3 region: CASSYRNTGELFF. Written as DNA, the CDR3 is TGTGCCAGCAGCTACAGGAACACCGGGGAGCTGTTTTTT.

The rearrangement links TRBV28 to TRBJ2-7; D remains ambiguous. Germline CDR1 reads MDHEN; CDR2 reads SYDVKM. V was trimmed by 9 bases and J by 6 bases, leaving 12 bases between them. CDR3 length: 11 amino acids. Written as DNA, the CDR3 is TGTGCCAGTCCCTTCTTCCGCGAGCAGTACTTC. Residues: CASPFFREQYF.

In its sample, this clonotype was seen many times. This chain links TRBV6-5 with TRBJ1-2; maybe TRBD1 (6 bases). Per germline, CDR1 MNHEY and CDR2 SVGAGI. The CDR3 contains 15 residues. Trimming stripped 2 bases from V and 4 bases from J, with 14 bases between. The CDR3 region is CASSYGGARGYGYTF. CDR3 bases: TGTGCCAGCAGTTACGGGGGGGCGCGAGGCTATGGCTACACCTTC.